Listed below are T cell receptor beta chains from one sample, sequenced in a study of CD8 T cells in Susac syndrome. TCRdb re-analysed the immunoSEQ multiplex PCR reads in MiXCR, keeping a single row per CDR3 protein. The profile covers about 300,000 distinct CDR3 sequences, with about 89% appearing a single time and under 0.2% taken by the ten largest. Sequencing was carried out using CD8+ T cells from PBMCs. Receptors originate from a human donor with multiple sclerosis. Both conserved end residues are part of each CDR3. The D gene is left open where the match is weak. A clone size is listed for some rows: how often the clone was seen (once, few, many), or a class if it is expanded.

v_call	j_call	clone_size	d_call	cdr3_aa	cdr3_nt
TRBV6-8	TRBJ1-1	.	TRBD1	CASSPEGQQNTEAFF	TGTGCCAGCAGTCCAGAGGGACAGCAGAACACTGAAGCTTTCTTT
TRBV7-2	TRBJ1-4	.	.	CASSLVGDGKLFF	TGTGCCAGCAGCTTAGTAGGGGACGGAAAACTGTTTTTT
TRBV2	TRBJ1-1	.	TRBD1	CASTSGQGMTEAFF	TGTGCCAGCACGTCGGGACAGGGAATGACTGAAGCTTTCTTT
TRBV9	TRBJ1-1	.	.	CASSGGSGLNTEAFF	TGTGCCAGCAGCGGCGGATCTGGATTGAACACTGAAGCTTTCTTT
TRBV4-3	TRBJ2-5	few	TRBD1	CASSQETGGSETQYF	TGCGCCAGCAGCCAGGAGACAGGGGGCTCAGAGACCCAGTACTTC
TRBV14	TRBJ1-1	.	TRBD1	CASSPWTGGVGTEAFF	TGTGCCAGCAGCCCCTGGACAGGGGGCGTAGGCACTGAAGCTTTCTTT
TRBV30	TRBJ2-1	.	TRBD1	CASYSTTAGTGLYNEQFF	TGTGCCTCCTATTCGACTACCGCCGGGACAGGGCTATACAATGAGCAGTTCTTC
TRBV6-2/TRBV6-3	TRBJ2-7	.	TRBD2	CASSYRGGLPYEQYF	TGTGCCAGCAGTTACCGGGGGGGGCTCCCCTACGAGCAGTACTTC
TRBV7-9	TRBJ2-4	once	.	CASSLRTENIQYF	TGTGCCAGCAGCTTGAGGACAGAAAACATTCAGTACTTC
TRBV7-9	TRBJ2-1	.	TRBD2	CASKNLAGSVNEQFF	TGTGCCAGCAAGAACTTAGCGGGGAGTGTCAATGAGCAGTTCTTC
TRBV28	TRBJ2-2	.	TRBD2	CASSPTTAGGPGTGELFF	TGTGCCAGCAGCCCTACAACAGCGGGGGGCCCGGGCACCGGGGAGCTGTTTTTT
TRBV4-3	TRBJ2-7	.	.	CASSPRTEGYEQYF	TGCGCCAGCAGCCCCCGGACAGAGGGGTACGAGCAGTACTTC
TRBV18	TRBJ2-1	.	.	CASSPRDGEHEQFF	TGTGCCAGCTCACCTAGGGACGGGGAACATGAGCAGTTCTTC
TRBV30	TRBJ2-1	.	.	CAWSVGLNNEQFF	TGTGCCTGGAGTGTAGGACTAAACAATGAGCAGTTCTTC
TRBV2	TRBJ2-7	few	.	CASSTLSYEQYF	TGTGCCAGCAGTACCCTCTCCTACGAGCAGTACTTC
TRBV9	TRBJ2-5	.	.	CASSVGGRGVETQYF	TGTGCCAGCAGCGTAGGGGGCAGGGGAGTCGAGACCCAGTACTTC
TRBV7-9	TRBJ2-7	.	TRBD1	CASSHRQGAYEQYF	TGTGCCAGCAGCCACCGACAGGGGGCTTACGAGCAGTACTTC
TRBV7-9	TRBJ1-5	.	.	CASSSPQGLAQHF	TGTGCCAGCAGCTCCCCACAGGGATTGGCCCAGCATTTT
TRBV28	TRBJ2-7	.	TRBD2	CASSYHAREGGTYEQYF	TGTGCCAGCAGTTACCACGCGCGGGAGGGTGGCACCTACGAGCAGTACTTC
TRBV20-1	TRBJ2-1	once	TRBD2	CSARETSGSSVEQFF	TGCAGTGCTAGAGAGACTAGCGGGAGTTCGGTTGAGCAGTTCTTC
TRBV7-3	TRBJ2-3	.	TRBD2	CASSSGLAGGLTDTQYF	TGTGCCAGCAGCTCAGGACTAGCGGGAGGGCTCACAGATACGCAGTATTTT
TRBV3-1	TRBJ2-5	.	.	CASSQPYRESWETQYF	TGTGCCAGCAGCCAACCCTACAGGGAGAGTTGGGAGACCCAGTACTTC
TRBV29-1	TRBJ2-5	.	TRBD2	CSVLAGDGETQYF	TGCAGCGTCTTAGCGGGAGATGGGGAGACCCAGTACTTC
TRBV29-1	TRBJ2-1	.	TRBD2	CSMGTSGRNGEQFF	TGCAGCATGGGGACTAGCGGGAGAAACGGTGAGCAGTTCTTC
TRBV27	TRBJ2-7	few	TRBD2	CASSFGLADEQYF	TGTGCCAGCAGTTTTGGACTAGCGGACGAGCAGTACTTC
TRBV4-1	TRBJ2-2	.	.	CASSQAAYSGELFF	TGCGCCAGCAGCCAAGCTGCCTACAGCGGGGAGCTGTTTTTT
TRBV2	TRBJ1-1	.	.	CASRDILNTEAFF	TGTGCCAGCAGGGACATCCTTAACACTGAAGCTTTCTTT
TRBV12-3/TRBV12-4	TRBJ2-5	.	.	CASSPYRVQETQYF	TGTGCCAGCAGCCCGTACAGGGTCCAAGAGACCCAGTACTTC
TRBV7-9	TRBJ2-7	.	.	CASSLYASYEQYF	TGTGCCAGCAGCTTATATGCCTCCTACGAGCAGTACTTC
TRBV29-1	TRBJ2-5	.	TRBD1	CSVEGQGRTAGLETQYF	TGCAGCGTTGAGGGACAGGGTCGAACGGCCGGGTTAGAGACCCAGTACTTC
TRBV27	TRBJ1-4	.	TRBD1	CASSGLVGTGTNEKLFF	TGTGCCAGCAGTGGCTTGGTTGGGACAGGGACTAATGAAAAACTGTTTTTT
TRBV4-1	TRBJ2-7	.	.	CASSQDSPHASWLEQYF	TGCGCCAGCAGCCAAGATTCGCCGCACGCCAGTTGGCTCGAGCAGTACTTC
TRBV27	TRBJ2-2	.	TRBD1	CASTLTGGTGELFF	TGTGCCAGCACTTTAACAGGGGGCACCGGGGAGCTGTTTTTT
TRBV6-5	TRBJ2-2	.	TRBD2	CASSYSSGRWANTGELFF	TGTGCCAGCAGTTACTCTAGCGGGAGGTGGGCGAACACCGGGGAGCTGTTTTTT
TRBV5-1	TRBJ2-1	.	TRBD2	CASSLWPGLAIDEQFF	TGCGCCAGCAGCCTCTGGCCGGGACTAGCGATCGATGAGCAGTTCTTC
TRBV7-9	TRBJ2-6	.	.	CASSLPVISGANVLTF	TGTGCCAGCAGCTTACCGGTGATCTCTGGGGCCAACGTCCTGACTTTC
TRBV29-1	TRBJ1-1	.	.	CSVEDSANTEAFF	TGCAGCGTCGAGGACAGTGCGAACACTGAAGCTTTCTTT
TRBV14	TRBJ2-7	.	TRBD1	CASSHLRDSSYEQYF	TGTGCCAGCAGCCACCTACGGGACAGCTCCTACGAGCAGTACTTC
TRBV27	TRBJ2-1	.	TRBD1	CASSFGTGGSNEQFF	TGTGCCAGCAGTTTCGGGACAGGAGGTTCCAATGAGCAGTTCTTC
TRBV5-1	TRBJ1-2	.	.	CASSLADGNTNYGYTF	TGCGCCAGCAGCTTGGCTGACGGCAATACTAACTATGGCTACACCTTC
TRBV6-6	TRBJ2-3	.	.	CASSFLGGGPQDTQYF	TGTGCCAGCAGTTTCCTGGGCGGGGGCCCCCAAGATACGCAGTATTTT
TRBV19	TRBJ1-5	.	.	CASKTGTQPQHF	TGTGCCAGTAAAACAGGGACTCAGCCCCAGCATTTT
TRBV21-1	TRBJ1-1	.	.	CATIFWAFF	TGTGCCACGATTTTTTGGGCTTTCTTT
TRBV28	TRBJ2-7	.	.	CASSFQVHNSYEQYF	TGTGCCAGCAGTTTCCAGGTCCATAACTCCTACGAGCAGTACTTC
TRBV27	TRBJ1-1	.	TRBD1	CASSVTGGRYTEAFF	TGTGCCAGCAGTGTAACAGGGGGCAGGTACACTGAAGCTTTCTTT